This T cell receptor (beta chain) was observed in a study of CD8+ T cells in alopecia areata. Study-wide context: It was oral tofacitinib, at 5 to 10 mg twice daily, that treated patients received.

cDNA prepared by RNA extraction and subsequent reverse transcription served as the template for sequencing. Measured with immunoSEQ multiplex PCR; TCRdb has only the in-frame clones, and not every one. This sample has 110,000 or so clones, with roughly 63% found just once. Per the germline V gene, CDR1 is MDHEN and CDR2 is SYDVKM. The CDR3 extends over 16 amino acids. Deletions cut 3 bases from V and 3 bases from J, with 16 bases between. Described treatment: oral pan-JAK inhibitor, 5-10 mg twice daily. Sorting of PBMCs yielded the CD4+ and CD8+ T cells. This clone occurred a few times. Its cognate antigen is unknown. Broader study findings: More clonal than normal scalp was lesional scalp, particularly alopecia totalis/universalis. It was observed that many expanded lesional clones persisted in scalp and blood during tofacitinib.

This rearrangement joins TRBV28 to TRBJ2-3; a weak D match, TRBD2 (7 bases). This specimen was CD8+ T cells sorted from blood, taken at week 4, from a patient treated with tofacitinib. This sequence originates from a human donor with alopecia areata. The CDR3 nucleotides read TGTGCCAGCAGTTTTGGTCGGACAGCGGGGACAGATACGCAGTATTTT. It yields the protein CASSFGRTAGTDTQYF.